This TCR beta chain appears in the sequencing data of a study of T cell repertoires in cytomegalovirus infection. Remarks on this clonotype: Its antigen is undetermined.

Trimming removed 5 bases from V and 1 base from J, with 14 bases in between. The germline V gene encodes CDR1 MDHEN and CDR2 SYDVKM. The CDR3 has 16 amino acids. TCRdb re-called the reads with MiXCR, one entry per CDR3 protein. The sample records about 180,000 distinct CDR3 sequences, about a sixth being singletons. Study findings and constraints: HLA-C-restricted, CMV-specific TCR beta clonotypes were dominant ex vivo. Carriers of CMV plus the relevant HLA were identified by cumulative public TCR beta family frequency.

V gene TRBV28 combines with J gene TRBJ2-2; the D is unclear. Specimen: CD8+ T cells from PBMCs. This sequence was found in a human donor in good health (CMV status not recorded). Some clones in this sample may be carry-over from other donors' samples. The CDR3 loop reads CASSPSAIKNTGELFF. For the CDR3, the DNA is TGTGCCAGCAGTCCCTCCGCTATTAAGAACACCGGGGAGCTGTTTTTT.